The source of this TCR beta chain is a study of T cells in Graves' hyperthyroidism and ophthalmopathy. Study findings and constraints: A model using 13 V-J features told ophthalmopathy apart from stable hyperthyroidism.

V gave up 4 bases and J gave up 0 bases, with 10 bases separating them. The CDR3 covers 13 residues. Germline CDR1 and CDR2: DFQATT and SNEGSKA (reference sequence). Researchers took RNA transcripts and amplified the TCR beta CDR3 regions from them. When the TCR CDR3 underwent first-round RT-PCR, the HTBI primer set was used. TCRdb re-analysed the multiplex PCR reads in MiXCR, keeping a single row per CDR3 protein. This sample has roughly 500,000 distinct CDR3 sequences, with about 45% found just once. Diagnoses used clinical symptoms, serum thyroxine and TRAb, thyroid ultrasound and orbital computed tomography. On this clonotype itself: Its antigen remains unknown.

The chain has TRBV20-1 and TRBJ2-7; D call uncertain. The receptor was derived from an adult woman with Graves' disease, either hyperthyroidism or ophthalmopathy (not recorded which). The sample taken for sequencing was peripheral blood or thyroid tissue (not recorded which). The DNA of the CDR3 is TGCAGTGCTACCCAGAGGAGCTCCTACGAGCAGTACTTC. It translates to CSATQRSSYEQYF.